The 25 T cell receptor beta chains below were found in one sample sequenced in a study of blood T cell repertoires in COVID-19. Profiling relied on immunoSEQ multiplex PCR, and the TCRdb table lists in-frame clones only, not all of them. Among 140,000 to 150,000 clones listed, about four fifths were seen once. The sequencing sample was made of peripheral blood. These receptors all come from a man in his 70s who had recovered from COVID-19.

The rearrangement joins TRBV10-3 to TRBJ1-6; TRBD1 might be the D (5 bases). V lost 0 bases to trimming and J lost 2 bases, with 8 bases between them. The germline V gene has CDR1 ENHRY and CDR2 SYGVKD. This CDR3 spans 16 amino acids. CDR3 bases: TGTGCCATCAGTGAGTCAGGGGCGGCCTATAATTCACCCCTCCACTTT. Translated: CAISESGAAYNSPLHF.

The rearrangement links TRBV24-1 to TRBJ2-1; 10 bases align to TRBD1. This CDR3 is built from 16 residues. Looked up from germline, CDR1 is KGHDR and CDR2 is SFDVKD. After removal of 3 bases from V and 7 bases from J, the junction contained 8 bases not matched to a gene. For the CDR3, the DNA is TGTGCCACCAGTGATGAGACAGGGGGCGAGGGGAATGAGCAGTTCTTC. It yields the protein CATSDETGGEGNEQFF.

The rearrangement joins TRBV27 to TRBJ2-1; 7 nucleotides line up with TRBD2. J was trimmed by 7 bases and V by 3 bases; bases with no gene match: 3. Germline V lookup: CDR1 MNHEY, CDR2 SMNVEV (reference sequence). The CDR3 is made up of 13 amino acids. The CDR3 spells CASSFLGGNEQFF. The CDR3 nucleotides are TGTGCCAGCAGTTTCCTGGGAGGGAATGAGCAGTTCTTC.

CDR3 loop: CASSSPGTGSYEQYF. CDR3 bases: TGCGCCAGCAGTTCCCCCGGGACAGGGTCCTACGAGCAGTACTTC. V gene TRBV5-1 combines with J gene TRBJ2-7; TRBD1 aligns across 9 bases. J lost 1 base, V lost 5 bases, and 7 bases had no gene match. This CDR3 has 15 residues. Germline CDR1 SGHRS, CDR2 YFSETQ. The complete variable domain, with remaining parts taken from reference TRBV5-1 and TRBJ2-7, reads KAGVTQTPRYLIKTRGQQVTLSCSPISGHRSVSWYQQTPGQGLQFLFEYFSETQRNKGNFPGRFSGRQFSNSRSEMNVSTLELGDSALYLCASSSPGTGSYEQYFGPGTRLTVT.

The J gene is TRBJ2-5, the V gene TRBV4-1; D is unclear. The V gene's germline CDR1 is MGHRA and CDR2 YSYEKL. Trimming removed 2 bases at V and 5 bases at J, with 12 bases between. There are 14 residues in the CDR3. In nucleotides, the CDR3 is TGCGCCAGCAGCCAAAGTCAGCGTCCGGAGACCCAGTACTTC. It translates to CASSQSQRPETQYF.

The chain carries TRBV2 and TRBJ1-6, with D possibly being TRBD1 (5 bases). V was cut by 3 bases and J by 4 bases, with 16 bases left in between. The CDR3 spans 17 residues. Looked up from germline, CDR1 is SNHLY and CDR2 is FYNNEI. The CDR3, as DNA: TGTGCCAGCAGTGATTCAGGGTGGGCAGTTTATAATTCACCCCTCCACTTT. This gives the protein CASSDSGWAVYNSPLHF.

The CDR3: CASSPPLAGGGDEQFF. For the CDR3, the DNA is TGTGCCAGCTCACCCCCCCTAGCGGGAGGGGGGGATGAGCAGTTCTTC. This chain joins TRBV18 and TRBJ2-1; TRBD2 matches at 12 bases. The ends lost 3 bases at V and 8 bases at J; junction bases unmatched: 8. Per germline, CDR1 KGHSH and CDR2 LQKENI. CDR3 length: 16 amino acids.

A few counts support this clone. The CDR3 DNA reads as TGTGCCAGCAGTGAAGCGGGGAGATCAAATTCACCCCTCCACTTT. Its protein product is CASSEAGRSNSPLHF. This sequence joins TRBV2 and TRBJ1-6; D is uncertain. The ends were cut back, 0 bases at V and 7 bases at J, with 10 bases in the middle. In germline, CDR1 is SNHLY, CDR2 FYNNEI. The CDR3 spans 15 residues.

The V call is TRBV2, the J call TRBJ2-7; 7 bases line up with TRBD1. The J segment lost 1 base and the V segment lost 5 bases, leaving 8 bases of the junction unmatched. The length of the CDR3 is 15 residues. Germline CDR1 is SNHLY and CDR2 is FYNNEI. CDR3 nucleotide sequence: TGTGCCAGCAGTCGACAGGGAAAGAAATCCTACGAGCAGTACTTC. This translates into CASSRQGKKSYEQYF.

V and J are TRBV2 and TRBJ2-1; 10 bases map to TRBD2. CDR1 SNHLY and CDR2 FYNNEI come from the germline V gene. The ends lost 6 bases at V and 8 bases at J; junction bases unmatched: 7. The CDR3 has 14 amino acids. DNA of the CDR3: TGTGCCAGCAGGGTACTAGCGGGACTGGATGAGCAGTTCTTC. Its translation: CASRVLAGLDEQFF.

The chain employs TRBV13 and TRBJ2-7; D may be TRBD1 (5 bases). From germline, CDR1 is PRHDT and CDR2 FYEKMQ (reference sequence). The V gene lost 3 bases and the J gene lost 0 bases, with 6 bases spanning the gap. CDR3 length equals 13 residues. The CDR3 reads CASSLQGSYEQYF. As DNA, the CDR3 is TGTGCCAGCAGCTTGCAGGGCTCCTACGAGCAGTACTTC.

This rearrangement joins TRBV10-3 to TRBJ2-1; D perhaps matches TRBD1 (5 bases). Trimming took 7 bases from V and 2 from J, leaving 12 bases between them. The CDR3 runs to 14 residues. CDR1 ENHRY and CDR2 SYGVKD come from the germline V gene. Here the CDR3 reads CAIKSAGTYNEQFF. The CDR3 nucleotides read TGTGCCATCAAGTCGGCAGGGACCTACAATGAGCAGTTCTTC.

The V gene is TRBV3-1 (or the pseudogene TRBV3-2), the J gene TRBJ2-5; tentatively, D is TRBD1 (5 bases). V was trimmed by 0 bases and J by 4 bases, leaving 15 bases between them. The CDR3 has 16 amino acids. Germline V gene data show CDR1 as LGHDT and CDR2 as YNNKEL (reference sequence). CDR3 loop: CASSQDLGQGGETQYF. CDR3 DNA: TGTGCCAGCAGCCAAGATCTAGGGCAGGGCGGAGAGACCCAGTACTTC.

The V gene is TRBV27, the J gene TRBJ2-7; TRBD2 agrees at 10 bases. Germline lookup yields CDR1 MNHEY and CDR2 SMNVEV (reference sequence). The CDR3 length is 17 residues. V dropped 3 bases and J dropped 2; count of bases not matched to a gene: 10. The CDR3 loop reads CASSLIAGGLRPYEQYF. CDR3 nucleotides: TGTGCCAGCAGTTTGATAGCGGGAGGACTACGGCCCTACGAGCAGTACTTC.

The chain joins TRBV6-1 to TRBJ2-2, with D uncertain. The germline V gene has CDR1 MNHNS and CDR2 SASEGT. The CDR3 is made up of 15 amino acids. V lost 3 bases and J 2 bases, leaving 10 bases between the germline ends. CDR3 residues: CASSEGVFNTGELFF. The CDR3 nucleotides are TGTGCCAGCAGTGAGGGCGTCTTTAACACCGGGGAGCTGTTTTTT.

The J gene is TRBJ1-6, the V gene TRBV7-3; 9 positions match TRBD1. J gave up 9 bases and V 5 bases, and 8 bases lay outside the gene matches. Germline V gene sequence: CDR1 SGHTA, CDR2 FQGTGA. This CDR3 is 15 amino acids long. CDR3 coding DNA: TGTGCCAGCAGCCTAATACCGGGACAGGGTTCACCCCTCCACTTT. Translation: CASSLIPGQGSPLHF. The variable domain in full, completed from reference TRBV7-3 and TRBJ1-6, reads GAGVSQTPSNKVTEKGKYVELRCDPISGHTALYWYRQSLGQGPEFLIYFQGTGAADDSGLPNDRFFAVRPEGSVSTLKIQRTERGDSAVYLCASSLIPGQGSPLHFGNGTRLTVT.

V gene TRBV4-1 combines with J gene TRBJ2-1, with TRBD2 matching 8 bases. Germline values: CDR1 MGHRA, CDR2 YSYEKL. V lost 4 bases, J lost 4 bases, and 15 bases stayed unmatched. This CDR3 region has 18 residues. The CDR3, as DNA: TGCGCCAGCAGCCCTGACCCCCCGGGAGGGCACCATTACAATGAGCAGTTCTTC. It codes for CASSPDPPGGHHYNEQFF.

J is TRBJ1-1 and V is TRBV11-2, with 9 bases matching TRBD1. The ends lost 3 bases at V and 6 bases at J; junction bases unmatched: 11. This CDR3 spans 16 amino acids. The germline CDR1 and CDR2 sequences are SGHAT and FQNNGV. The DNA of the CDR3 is TGTGCCAGCAGCTTCACGCACGACAGGGGGAAGGCTGAAGCTTTCTTT. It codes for CASSFTHDRGKAEAFF.

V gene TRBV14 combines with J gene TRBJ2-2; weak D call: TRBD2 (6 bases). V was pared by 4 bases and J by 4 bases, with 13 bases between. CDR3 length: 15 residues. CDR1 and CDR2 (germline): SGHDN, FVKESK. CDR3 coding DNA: TGTGCCAGCAGCCCCTACGGGAGTGGCACCGGGGAGCTGTTTTTT. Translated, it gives CASSPYGSGTGELFF.

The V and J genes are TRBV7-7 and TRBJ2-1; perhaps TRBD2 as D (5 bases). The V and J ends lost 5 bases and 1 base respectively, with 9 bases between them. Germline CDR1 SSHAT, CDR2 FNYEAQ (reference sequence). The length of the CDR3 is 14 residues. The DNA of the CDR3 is TGTGCCAGCAGCCCGACGGGATCCTACAATGAGCAGTTCTTC. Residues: CASSPTGSYNEQFF.

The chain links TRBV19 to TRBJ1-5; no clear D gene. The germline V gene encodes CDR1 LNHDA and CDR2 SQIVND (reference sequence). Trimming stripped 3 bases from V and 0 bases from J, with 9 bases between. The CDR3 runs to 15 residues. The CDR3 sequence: CASSIQANSNQPQHF. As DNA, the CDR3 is TGTGCCAGTAGTATCCAGGCTAATAGCAATCAGCCCCAGCATTTT.

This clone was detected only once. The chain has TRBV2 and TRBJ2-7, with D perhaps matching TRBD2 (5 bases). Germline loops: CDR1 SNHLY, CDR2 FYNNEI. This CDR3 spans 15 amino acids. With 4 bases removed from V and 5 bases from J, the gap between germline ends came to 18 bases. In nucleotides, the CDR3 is TGTGCCAGCAGTGTTGACCCCCGAAGGACTGACGAGCAGTACTTC. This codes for CASSVDPRRTDEQYF. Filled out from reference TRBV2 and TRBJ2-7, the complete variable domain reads EPEVTQTPSHQVTQMGQEVILRCVPISNHLYFYWYRQILGQKVEFLVSFYNNEISEKSEIFDDQFSVERPDGSNFTLKIRSTKLEDSAMYFCASSVDPRRTDEQYFGPGTRLTVT.

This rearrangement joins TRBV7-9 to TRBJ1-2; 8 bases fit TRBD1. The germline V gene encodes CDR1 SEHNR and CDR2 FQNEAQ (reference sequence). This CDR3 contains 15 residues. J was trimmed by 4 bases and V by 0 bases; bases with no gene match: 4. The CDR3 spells CASSLAQTGVYGYTF. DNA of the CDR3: TGTGCCAGCAGCTTAGCGCAGACAGGGGTCTATGGCTACACCTTC. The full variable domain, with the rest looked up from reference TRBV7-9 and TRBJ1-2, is DTGVSQNPRHKITKRGQNVTFRCDPISEHNRLYWYRQTLGQGPEFLTYFQNEAQLEKSRLLSDRFSAERPKGSFSTLEIQRTEQGDSAMYLCASSLAQTGVYGYTFGSGTRLTVV.

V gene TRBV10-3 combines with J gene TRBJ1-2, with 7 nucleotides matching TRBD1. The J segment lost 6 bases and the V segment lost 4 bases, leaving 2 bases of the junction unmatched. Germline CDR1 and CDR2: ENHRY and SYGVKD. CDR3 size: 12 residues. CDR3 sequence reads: CAISGTGDGYTF. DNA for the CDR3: TGTGCCATCAGTGGTACAGGGGATGGCTACACCTTC.

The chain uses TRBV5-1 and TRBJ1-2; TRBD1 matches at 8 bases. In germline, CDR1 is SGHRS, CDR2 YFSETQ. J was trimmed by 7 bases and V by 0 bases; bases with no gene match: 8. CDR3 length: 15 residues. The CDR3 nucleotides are TGCGCCAGCAGCTTGGCGAGGACAGGGTCGTCTGGCTACACCTTC. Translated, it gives CASSLARTGSSGYTF. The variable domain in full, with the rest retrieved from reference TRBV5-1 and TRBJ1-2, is KAGVTQTPRYLIKTRGQQVTLSCSPISGHRSVSWYQQTPGQGLQFLFEYFSETQRNKGNFPGRFSGRQFSNSRSEMNVSTLELGDSALYLCASSLARTGSSGYTFGSGTRLTVV.